This TCR beta chain was profiled in a study of Graves' ophthalmopathy and Graves' hyperthyroidism. Study context: Peripheral blood collection took place at initial diagnosis, before any treatment.

As the template, RNA transcripts were used to amplify TCR beta CDR3 regions. The first-round RT-PCR employed HTBI primers together with the Qiagen OneStep RT-PCR kit. A multiplex PCR was then performed as the second round. TCRdb reanalysed the multiplex PCR reads using MiXCR and keeps one entry per CDR3 protein. The sample shows roughly 160,000 distinct CDR3 sequences, roughly two fifths of them seen only once. Whole-study results and caveats: Blood also contained most of the expanded thyroid clonotypes above 0.001 frequency. Discrimination between ophthalmopathy and stable hyperthyroidism by a 13-signature model showed about 88% sensitivity and 70% to 84% specificity.

This clonotype was picked up many times. Its antigen is still unknown. In germline, CDR1 is SGHKS, CDR2 YYEKEE (reference sequence). The CDR3 runs to 15 residues. Ophthalmopathy donors were characterized by moderate-to-severe activity, CAS of at least 3, NOSPECS of at least 4, and duration under 3 months. The sequence was collected from a man between 25 and 39 years old with Graves' ophthalmopathy. The chain combines TRBV5-5 with TRBJ2-4; TRBD1 aligns across 9 bases. The assigned J gene may be wrong: the sequence end matches TRBJ1-2 better. Sequenced material: peripheral blood. The CDR3 region is CAFTLGPQGADGYTF. Written as DNA, the CDR3 is TGTGCCTTTACATTGGGCCCACAGGGGGCCGATGGCTACACCTTC.